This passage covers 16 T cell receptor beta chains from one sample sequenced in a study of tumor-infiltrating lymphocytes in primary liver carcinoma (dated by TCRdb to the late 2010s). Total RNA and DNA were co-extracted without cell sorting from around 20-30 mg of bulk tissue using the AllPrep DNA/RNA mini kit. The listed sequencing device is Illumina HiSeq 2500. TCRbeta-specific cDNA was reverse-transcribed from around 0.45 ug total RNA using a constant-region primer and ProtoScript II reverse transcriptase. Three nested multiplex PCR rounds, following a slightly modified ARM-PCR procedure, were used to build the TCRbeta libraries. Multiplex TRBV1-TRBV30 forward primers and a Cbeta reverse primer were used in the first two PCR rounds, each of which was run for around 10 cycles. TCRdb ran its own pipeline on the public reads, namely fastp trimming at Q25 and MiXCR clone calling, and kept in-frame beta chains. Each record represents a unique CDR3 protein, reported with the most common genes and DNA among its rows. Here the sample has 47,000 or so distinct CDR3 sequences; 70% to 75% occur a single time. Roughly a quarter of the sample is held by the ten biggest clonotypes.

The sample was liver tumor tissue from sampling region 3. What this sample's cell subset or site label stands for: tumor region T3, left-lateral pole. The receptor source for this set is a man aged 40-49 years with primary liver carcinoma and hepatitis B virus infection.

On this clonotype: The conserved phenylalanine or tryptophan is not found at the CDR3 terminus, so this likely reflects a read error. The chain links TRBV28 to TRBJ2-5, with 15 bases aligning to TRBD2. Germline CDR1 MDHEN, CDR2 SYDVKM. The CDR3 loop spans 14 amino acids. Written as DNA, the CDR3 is TGTACCAGCAGGACTAGCGGGAGGGCCGAGACCCAGTACTTA. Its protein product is CTSRTSGRAETQYL.

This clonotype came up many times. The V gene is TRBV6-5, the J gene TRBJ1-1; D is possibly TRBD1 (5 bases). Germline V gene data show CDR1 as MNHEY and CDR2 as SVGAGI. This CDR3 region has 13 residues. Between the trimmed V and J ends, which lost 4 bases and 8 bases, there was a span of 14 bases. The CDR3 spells CASSSSRVGEAFF. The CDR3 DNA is TGTGCCAGCAGTTCCAGCAGGGTCGGGGAAGCTTTCTTT.

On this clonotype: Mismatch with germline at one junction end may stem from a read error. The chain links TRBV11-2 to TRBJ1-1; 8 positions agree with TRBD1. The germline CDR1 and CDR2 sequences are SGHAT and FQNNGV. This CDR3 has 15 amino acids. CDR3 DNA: TGTACCAGTAGTTTCGACAGGGGCCCGAACACTGAAGCTTTCTTT. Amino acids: CTSSFDRGPNTEAFF.

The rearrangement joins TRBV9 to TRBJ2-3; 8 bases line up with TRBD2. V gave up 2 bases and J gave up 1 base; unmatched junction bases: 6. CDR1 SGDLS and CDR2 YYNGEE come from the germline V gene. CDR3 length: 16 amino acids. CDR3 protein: CASSVTSTSGTDTQYF. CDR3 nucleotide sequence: TGTGCCAGCAGCGTGACTTCGACTAGCGGCACAGATACGCAGTATTTT.

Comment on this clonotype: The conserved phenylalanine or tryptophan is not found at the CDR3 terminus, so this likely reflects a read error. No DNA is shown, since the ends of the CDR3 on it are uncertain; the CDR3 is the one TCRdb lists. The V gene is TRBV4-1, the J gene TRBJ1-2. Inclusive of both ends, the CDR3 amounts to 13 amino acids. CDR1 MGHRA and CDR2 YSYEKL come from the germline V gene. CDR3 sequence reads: CASSETANYGYVL.

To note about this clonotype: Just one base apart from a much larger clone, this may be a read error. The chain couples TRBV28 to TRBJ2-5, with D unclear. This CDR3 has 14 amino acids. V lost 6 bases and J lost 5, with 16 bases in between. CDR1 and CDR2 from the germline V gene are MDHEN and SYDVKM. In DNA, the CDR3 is TGTGCCAGCAGCTTCGGGCCTCTCGGGGAGACCCAGTACTTC. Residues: CASSFGPLGETQYF.

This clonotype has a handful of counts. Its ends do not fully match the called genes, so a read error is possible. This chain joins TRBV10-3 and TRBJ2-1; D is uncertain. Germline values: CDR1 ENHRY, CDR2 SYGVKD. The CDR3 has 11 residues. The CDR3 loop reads CVIQGTDEQFF. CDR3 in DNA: TGTGTCATCCAAGGCACCGATGAGCAGTTCTTC.

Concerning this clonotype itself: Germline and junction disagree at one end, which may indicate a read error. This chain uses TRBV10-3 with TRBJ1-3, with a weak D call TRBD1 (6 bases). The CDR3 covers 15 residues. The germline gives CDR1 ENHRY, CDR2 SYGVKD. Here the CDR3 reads CATRDGGLFGNSIYF. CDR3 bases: TGTGCCACCCGAGACGGGGGGCTTTTTGGAAACAGCATATATTTC.

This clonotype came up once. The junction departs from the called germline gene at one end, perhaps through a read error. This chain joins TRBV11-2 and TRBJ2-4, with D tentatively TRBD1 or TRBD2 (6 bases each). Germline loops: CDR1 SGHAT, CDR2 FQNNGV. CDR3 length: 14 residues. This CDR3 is CSSSYGGGNGIQYF. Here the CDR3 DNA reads TGTTCCAGCAGCTACGGAGGGGGGAACGGCATTCAGTACTTC. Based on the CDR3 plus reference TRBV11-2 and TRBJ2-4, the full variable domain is EAGVAQSPRYKIIEKRQSVAFWCNPISGHATLYWYQQILGQGPKLLIQFQNNGVVDDSQLPKDRFSAERLKGVDSTLKIQPAKLEDSAVYLCSSSYGGGNGIQYFGAGTRLSVL.

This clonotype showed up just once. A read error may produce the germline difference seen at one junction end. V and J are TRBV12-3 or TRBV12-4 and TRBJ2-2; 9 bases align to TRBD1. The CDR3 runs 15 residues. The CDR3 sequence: CASSPRQGDTGELFF. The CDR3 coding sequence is TGTGCCAGCAGTCCGAGACAGGGGGACACCGGGGAACTGTTTTTT.

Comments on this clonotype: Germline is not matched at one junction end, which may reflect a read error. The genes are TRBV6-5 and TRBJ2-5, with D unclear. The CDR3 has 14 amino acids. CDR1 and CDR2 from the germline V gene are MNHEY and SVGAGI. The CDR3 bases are TGTGCTAGCAGTTACCGTAATACGAAAGAGACACAGTACTTC. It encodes CASSYRNTKETQYF.

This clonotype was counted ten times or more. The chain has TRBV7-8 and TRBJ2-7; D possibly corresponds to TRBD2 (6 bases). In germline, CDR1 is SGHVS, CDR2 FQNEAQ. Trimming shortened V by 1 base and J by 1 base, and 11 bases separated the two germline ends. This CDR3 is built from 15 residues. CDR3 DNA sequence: TGTGCCAGCAGCTTAGAACCGGGAGAATCCTACGAGCAGTACTTC. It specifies CASSLEPGESYEQYF.

The CDR3 nucleotides read TGCAGCGTCGACCCAAACTCCTACAATGAGCAGTTCTTC. It encodes CSVDPNSYNEQFF. The chain combines TRBV29-1 with TRBJ2-1; D is undetermined. This CDR3 is built from 13 residues. Trimming cost V 6 bases and J 0 bases, with 9 bases left between them. Germline V gene sequence: CDR1 SQVTM, CDR2 ANQGSEA.

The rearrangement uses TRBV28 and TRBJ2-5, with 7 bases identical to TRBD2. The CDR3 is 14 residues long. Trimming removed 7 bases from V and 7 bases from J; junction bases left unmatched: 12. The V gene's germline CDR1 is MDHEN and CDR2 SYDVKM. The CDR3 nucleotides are TGTGCCAGCACTTGCGGGGGTCAAGAGGGGACCCAGTACTTC. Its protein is CASTCGGQEGTQYF.

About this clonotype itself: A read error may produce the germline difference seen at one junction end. The CDR3 region is CASSYTGNNQLFF. DNA of the CDR3: TGTGCCAGTAGTTACACTGGCAACAATCAGCTGTTCTTC. This sequence joins TRBV6-5 and TRBJ2-1; no definite D call. The CDR3 covers 13 residues. Germline V gene lookup returns CDR1 MNHEY and CDR2 SVGAGI.

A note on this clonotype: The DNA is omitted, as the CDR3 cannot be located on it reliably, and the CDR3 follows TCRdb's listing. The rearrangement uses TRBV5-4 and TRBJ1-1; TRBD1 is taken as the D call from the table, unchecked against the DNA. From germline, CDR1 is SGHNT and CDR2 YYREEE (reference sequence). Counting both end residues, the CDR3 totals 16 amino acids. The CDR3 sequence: CASSFGVGTANTKALF.